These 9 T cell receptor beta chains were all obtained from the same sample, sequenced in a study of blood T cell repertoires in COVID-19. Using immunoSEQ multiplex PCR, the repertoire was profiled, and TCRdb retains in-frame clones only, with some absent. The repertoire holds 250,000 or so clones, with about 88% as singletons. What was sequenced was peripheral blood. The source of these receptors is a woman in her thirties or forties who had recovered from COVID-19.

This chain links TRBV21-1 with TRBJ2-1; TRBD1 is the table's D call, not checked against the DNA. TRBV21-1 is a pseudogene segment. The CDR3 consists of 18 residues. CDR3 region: CASSSRQDTTPRRNEQFF. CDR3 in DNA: TGTGCCAGCAGCAGCCGACAGGACACAACGCCCCGACGCAATGAGCAGTTCTTC.

Here the CDR3 DNA reads TGCGCCAGCAGCCGCACTACCAACACCGGGGAGCTGTTTTTT. Protein product: CASSRTTNTGELFF. The chain has TRBV4-1 and TRBJ2-2; D remains ambiguous. Trimming pared 4 bases from V and 2 bases from J, leaving 8 bases between. The germline CDR1 and CDR2 sequences are MGHRA and YSYEKL. The CDR3 totals 14 residues.

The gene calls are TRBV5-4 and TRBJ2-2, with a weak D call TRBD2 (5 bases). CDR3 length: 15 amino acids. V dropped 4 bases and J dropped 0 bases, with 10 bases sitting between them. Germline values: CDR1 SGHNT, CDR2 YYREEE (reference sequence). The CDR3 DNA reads TGTGCCAGCAGCACCAAGCGGTCGAACACCGGGGAGCTGTTTTTT. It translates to CASSTKRSNTGELFF.

The CDR3 loop is CASSPRGVGNEQFF. In nucleotides, the CDR3 is TGTGCCAGCTCTCCCAGGGGCGTTGGGAATGAGCAGTTCTTC. V and J are TRBV18 and TRBJ2-1; D might be TRBD1 (6 bases). V was trimmed by 6 bases and J by 7 bases, leaving 16 bases between them. This CDR3 is 14 amino acids long. Germline CDR1 and CDR2: KGHSH and LQKENI.

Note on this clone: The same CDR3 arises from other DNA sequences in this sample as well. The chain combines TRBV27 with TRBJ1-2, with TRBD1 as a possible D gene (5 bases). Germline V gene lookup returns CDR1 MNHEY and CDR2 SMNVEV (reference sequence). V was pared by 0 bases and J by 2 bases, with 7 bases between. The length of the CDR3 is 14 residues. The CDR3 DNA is TGTGCCAGCAGTTTATCTGGGGGGAACTATGGCTACACCTTC. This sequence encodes CASSLSGGNYGYTF.

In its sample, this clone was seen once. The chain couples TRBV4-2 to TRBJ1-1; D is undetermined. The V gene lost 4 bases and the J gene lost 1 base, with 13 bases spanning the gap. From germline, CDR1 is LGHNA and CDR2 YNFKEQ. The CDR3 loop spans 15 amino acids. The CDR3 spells CASSPPTLSNTEAFF. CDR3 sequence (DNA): TGTGCCAGCAGCCCGCCGACACTCTCGAACACTGAAGCTTTCTTT.

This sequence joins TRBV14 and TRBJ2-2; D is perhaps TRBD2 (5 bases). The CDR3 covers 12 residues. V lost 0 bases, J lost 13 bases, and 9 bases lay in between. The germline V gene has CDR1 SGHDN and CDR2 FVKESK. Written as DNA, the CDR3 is TGTGCCAGCAGCCAAGATCGGGGTGGGCTGTTTTTT. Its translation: CASSQDRGGLFF.

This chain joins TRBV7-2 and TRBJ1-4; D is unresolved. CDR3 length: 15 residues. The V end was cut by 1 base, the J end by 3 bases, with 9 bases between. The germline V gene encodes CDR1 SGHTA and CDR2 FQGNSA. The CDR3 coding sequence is TGTGCCAGCAGCTTAGGAGGGTCTTCTAATGAAAAACTGTTTTTT. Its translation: CASSLGGSSNEKLFF.

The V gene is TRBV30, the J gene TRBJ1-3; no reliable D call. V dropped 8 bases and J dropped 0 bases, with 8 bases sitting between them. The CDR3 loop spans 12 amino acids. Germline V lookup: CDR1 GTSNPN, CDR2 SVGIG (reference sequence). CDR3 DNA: TGTGCCGGAGTAGACTCTGGAAACACCATATATTTT. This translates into CAGVDSGNTIYF.